The following is a T cell receptor (beta chain) sequence with its context. Its antigen is still unknown. The sample comes from a study of cytomegalovirus exposure and HLA in healthy donors. Regarding the study as a whole: The study listed 164 cytomegalovirus-associated TCR beta chains. Earlier analysis found most TCR beta V segments productive about 87% or about 30% of the time.

The PCR used 60 Vbeta and 13 Jbeta primers. Clones were read by immunoSEQ multiplex PCR, and TCRdb kept only the in-frame ones, dropping some. This sample carries approximately 170,000 clones, roughly 83% of them seen once, and the ten largest clones take more than 1%. The CDR3 consists of 13 residues. The V gene lost 8 bases and the J gene lost 5 bases, with 15 bases spanning the gap. Per the germline V gene, CDR1 is MNHNS and CDR2 is SASEGT. The V and J genes are TRBV6-1 and TRBJ1-1, with a possible D match to TRBD1 (5 bases). This TCR came from a boy aged 2 to 9 in good health and CMV-seronegative. Input material: PBMCs. CDR3 amino acids: CASGSPGGTEAFF. DNA for the CDR3: TGTGCCAGCGGATCGCCGGGGGGGACTGAAGCTTTCTTT.